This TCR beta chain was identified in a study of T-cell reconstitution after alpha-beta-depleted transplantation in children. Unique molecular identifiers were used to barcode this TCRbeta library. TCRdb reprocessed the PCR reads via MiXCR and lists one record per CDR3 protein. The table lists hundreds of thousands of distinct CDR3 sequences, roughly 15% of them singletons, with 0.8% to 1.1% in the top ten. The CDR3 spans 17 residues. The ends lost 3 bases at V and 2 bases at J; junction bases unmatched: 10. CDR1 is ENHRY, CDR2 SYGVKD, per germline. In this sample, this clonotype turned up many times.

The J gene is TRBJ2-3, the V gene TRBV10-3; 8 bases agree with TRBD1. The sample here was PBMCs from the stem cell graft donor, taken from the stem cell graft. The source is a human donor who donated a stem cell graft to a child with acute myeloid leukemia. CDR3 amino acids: CAISDSTGQDSTDTQYF. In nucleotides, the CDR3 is TGTGCCATCAGTGACTCTACGGGACAGGACTCCACAGATACGCAGTATTTT.